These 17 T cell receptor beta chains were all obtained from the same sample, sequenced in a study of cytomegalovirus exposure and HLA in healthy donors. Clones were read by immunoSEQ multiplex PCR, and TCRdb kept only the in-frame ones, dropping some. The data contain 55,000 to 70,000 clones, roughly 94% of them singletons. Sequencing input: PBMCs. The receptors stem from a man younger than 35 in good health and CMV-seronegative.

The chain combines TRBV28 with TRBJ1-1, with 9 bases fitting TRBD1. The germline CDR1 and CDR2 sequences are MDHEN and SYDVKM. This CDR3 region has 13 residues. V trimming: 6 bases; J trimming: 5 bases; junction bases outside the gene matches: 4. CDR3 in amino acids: CASSPGTGTEAFF. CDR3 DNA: TGTGCCAGCAGCCCAGGGACAGGGACTGAAGCTTTCTTT. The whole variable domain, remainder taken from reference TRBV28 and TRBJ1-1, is DVKVTQSSRYLVKRTGEKVFLECVQDMDHENMFWYRQDPGLGLRLIYFSYDVKMKEKGDIPEGYSVSREKKERFSLILESASTNQTSMYLCASSPGTGTEAFFGQGTRLTVV.

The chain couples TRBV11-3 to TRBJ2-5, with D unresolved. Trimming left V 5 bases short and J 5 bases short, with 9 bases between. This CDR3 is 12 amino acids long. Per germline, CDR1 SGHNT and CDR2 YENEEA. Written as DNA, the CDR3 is TGTGCCAGCAGCCCCGACGGGGAGACCCAGTACTTC. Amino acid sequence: CASSPDGETQYF.

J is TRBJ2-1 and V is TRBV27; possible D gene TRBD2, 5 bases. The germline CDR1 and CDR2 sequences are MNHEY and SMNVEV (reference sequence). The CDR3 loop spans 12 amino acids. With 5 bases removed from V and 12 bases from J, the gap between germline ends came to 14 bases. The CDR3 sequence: CASSRFGLAQFF. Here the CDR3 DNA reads TGTGCCAGCAGTCGTTTTGGACTGGCGCAGTTCTTC.

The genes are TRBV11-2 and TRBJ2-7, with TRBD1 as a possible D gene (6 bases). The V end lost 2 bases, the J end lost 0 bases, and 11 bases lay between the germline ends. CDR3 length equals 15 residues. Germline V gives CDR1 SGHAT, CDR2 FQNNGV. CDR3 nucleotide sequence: TGTGCCAGCAGCTTAAACAGGGATCACTCCTACGAGCAGTACTTC. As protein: CASSLNRDHSYEQYF.

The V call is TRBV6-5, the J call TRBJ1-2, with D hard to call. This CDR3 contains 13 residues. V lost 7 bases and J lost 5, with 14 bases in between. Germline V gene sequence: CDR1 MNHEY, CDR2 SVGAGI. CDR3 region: CASKPGIFYGYTF. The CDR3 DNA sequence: TGTGCCAGCAAACCCGGGATTTTTTATGGCTACACCTTC.

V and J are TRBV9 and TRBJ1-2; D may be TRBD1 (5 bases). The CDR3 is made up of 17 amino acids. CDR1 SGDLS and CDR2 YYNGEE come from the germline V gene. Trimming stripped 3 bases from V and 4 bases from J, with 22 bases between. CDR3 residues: CASSASPTNQGTYGYTF. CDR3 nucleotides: TGTGCCAGCAGCGCCTCTCCTACCAACCAGGGAACCTATGGCTACACCTTC.

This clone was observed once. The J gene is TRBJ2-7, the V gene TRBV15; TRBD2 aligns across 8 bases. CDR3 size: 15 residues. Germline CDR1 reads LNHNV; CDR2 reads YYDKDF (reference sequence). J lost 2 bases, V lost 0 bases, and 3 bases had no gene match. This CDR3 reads CATSRDLAGTYEQYF. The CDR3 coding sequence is TGTGCCACCAGCAGAGATTTAGCGGGGACCTACGAGCAGTACTTC.

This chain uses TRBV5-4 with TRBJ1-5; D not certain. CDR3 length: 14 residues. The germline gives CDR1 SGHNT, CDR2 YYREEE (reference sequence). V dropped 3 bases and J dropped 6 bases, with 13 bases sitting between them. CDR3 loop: CASSSGGVSQPQHF. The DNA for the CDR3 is TGTGCCAGCAGCTCCGGCGGTGTAAGTCAGCCCCAGCATTTT.

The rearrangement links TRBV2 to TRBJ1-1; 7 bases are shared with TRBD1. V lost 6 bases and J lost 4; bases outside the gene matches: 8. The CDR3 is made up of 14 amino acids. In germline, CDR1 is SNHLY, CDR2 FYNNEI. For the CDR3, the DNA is TGTGCCAGCAGAACAGACAGGGATACCACTGAAGCTTTCTTT. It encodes CASRTDRDTTEAFF.

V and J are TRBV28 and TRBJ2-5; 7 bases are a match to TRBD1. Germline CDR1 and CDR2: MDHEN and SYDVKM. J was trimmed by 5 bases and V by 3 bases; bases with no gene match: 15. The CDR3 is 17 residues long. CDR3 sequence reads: CASSFSRTGEEDETQYF. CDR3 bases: TGTGCCAGCAGTTTCTCTCGGACAGGCGAGGAGGATGAGACCCAGTACTTC.

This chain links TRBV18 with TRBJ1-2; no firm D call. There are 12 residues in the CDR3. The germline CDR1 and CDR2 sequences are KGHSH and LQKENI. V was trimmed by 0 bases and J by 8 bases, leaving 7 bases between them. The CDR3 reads CASSPPGSGYTF. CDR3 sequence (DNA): TGTGCCAGCTCACCACCAGGTAGCGGCTACACCTTC.

The CDR3: CATSRDVQEQYF. Written as DNA, the CDR3 is TGTGCCACCAGCAGAGATGTGCAGGAGCAGTACTTC. V is TRBV15 and J is TRBJ2-7; D unclear. The CDR3 spans 12 residues. V was shortened by 0 bases and J by 7 bases, with 7 bases between the two germline ends. CDR1 LNHNV and CDR2 YYDKDF come from the germline V gene (reference sequence).

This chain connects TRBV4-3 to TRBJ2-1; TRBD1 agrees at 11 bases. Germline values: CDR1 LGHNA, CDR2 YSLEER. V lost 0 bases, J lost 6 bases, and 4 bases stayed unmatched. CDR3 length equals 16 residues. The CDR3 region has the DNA TGCGCCAGCAGCCAAGATGGTGGGACAGGGGGCAATGAGCAGTTCTTC. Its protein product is CASSQDGGTGGNEQFF.

This CDR3 is CASSPRGSSYEQYF. The CDR3 region has the DNA TGTGCCAGCAGTCCACGCGGGAGTTCCTACGAGCAGTACTTC. This rearrangement joins TRBV6-6 to TRBJ2-7, with 7 bases that match TRBD2. The CDR3 sequence is 14 residues long. The V and J ends lost 5 bases and 1 base, in that order; junction bases with no gene match: 5. CDR1 and CDR2 from the germline V gene are MNHNY and SVGAGI (reference sequence).

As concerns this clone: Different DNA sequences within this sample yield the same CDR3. CDR3 DNA sequence: TGCGCCAGCAGCAGACAAATGAACACTGAAGCTTTCTTT. Its protein is CASSRQMNTEAFF. This sequence joins TRBV5-1 and TRBJ1-1; no clear D. The V and J ends lost 4 bases and 0 bases respectively, with 7 bases between them. The CDR3 covers 13 residues. Germline V gene lookup returns CDR1 SGHRS and CDR2 YFSETQ.

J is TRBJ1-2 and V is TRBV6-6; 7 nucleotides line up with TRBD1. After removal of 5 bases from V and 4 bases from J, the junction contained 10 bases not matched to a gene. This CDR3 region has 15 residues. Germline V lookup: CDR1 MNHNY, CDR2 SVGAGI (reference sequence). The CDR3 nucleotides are TGTGCCAGCAGTGACCCCCAAGGGGGCGCCTATGGCTACACCTTC. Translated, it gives CASSDPQGGAYGYTF.

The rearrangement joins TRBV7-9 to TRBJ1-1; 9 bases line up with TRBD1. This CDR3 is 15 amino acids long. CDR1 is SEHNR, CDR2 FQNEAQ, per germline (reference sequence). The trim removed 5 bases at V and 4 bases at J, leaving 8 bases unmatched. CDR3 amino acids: CASSPVTGGITEAFF. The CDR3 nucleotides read TGTGCCAGCAGCCCCGTGACAGGGGGGATCACTGAAGCTTTCTTT.